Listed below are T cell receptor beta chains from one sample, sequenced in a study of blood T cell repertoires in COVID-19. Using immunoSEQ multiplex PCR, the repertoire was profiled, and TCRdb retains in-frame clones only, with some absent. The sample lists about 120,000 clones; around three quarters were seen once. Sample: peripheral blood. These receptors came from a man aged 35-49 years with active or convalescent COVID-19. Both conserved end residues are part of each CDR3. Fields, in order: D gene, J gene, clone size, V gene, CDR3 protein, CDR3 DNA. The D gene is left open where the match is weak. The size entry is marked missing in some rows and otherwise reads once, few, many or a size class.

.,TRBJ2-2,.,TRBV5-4,CASSSVEGGELFF,TGTGCCAGCAGCTCGGTTGAGGGCGGGGAGCTGTTTTTT
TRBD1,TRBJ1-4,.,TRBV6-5,CASSYSTGTNEKLFF,TGTGCCAGCAGTTACTCGACAGGGACTAATGAAAAACTGTTTTTT
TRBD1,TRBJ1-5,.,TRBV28,CASSLRQGFRNQPQHF,TGTGCCAGCAGTTTACGACAGGGGTTTCGCAATCAGCCCCAGCATTTT
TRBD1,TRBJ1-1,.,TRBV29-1,CSVQRQGAITEAFF,TGCAGCGTCCAGAGACAGGGGGCGATTACTGAAGCTTTCTTT
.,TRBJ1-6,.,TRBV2,CASGHADSPLHF,TGTGCCAGCGGACATGCGGATTCACCCCTCCACTTT
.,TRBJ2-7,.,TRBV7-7,CASSTGLQSYEQYF,TGTGCCAGCAGCACAGGACTACAGAGCTACGAGCAGTACTTC
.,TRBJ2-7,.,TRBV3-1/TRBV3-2,CASSRAQTATYEQYF,TGTGCCAGCAGCCGCGCGCAGACAGCTACCTACGAGCAGTACTTC
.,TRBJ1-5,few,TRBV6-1,CASSEQGKAQHF,TGTGCCAGCAGTGAACAGGGCAAAGCCCAGCATTTT
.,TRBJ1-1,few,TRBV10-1,CASSESRGSNTEAFF,TGCGCCAGCAGTGAGTCTCGAGGGTCGAACACTGAAGCTTTCTTT
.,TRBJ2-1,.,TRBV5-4,CASSPRVGGSYNEQFF,TGTGCCAGCAGCCCGAGAGTGGGAGGCTCCTACAATGAGCAGTTCTTC
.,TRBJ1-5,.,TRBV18,CASSPYSNQPQHF,TGTGCCAGCTCACCTTATAGCAATCAGCCCCAGCATTTT
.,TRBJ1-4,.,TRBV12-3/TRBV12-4,CASSFRGEKLFF,TGTGCCAGCAGTTTTAGAGGGGAAAAACTGTTTTTT
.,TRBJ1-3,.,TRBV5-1,CASSLDRAGNTIYF,TGCGCCAGCAGCTTGGACAGGGCTGGAAACACCATATATTTT
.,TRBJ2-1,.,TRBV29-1,CSVVWTFSYNEQFF,TGCAGCGTTGTCTGGACTTTCTCCTACAATGAGCAGTTCTTC
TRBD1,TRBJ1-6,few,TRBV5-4,CASSVQGDSSPLHF,TGTGCCAGCAGTGTTCAGGGGGACAGTTCACCCCTCCACTTT
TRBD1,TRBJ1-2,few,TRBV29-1,CSLGQDYGYTF,TGCAGCTTGGGACAGGACTATGGCTACACCTTC
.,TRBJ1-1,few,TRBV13,CASSIPSGGVSTEAFF,TGTGCCAGCAGCATCCCCTCCGGCGGAGTATCCACTGAAGCTTTCTTT
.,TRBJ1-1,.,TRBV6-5,CASSYSVSTSRPFF,TGTGCCAGCAGTTACTCGGTTTCTACTTCTCGTCCTTTCTTT
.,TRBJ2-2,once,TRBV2,CASMRSGGELFF,TGTGCCAGCATGAGATCGGGAGGGGAGCTGTTTTTT
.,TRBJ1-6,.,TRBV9,CASSVTTGKGSPLHF,TGTGCCAGCAGCGTCACGACCGGGAAGGGTTCACCCCTCCACTTT
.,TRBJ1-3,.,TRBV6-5,CASRGSGNTIYF,TGTGCCAGCCGGGGCTCTGGAAACACCATATATTTT
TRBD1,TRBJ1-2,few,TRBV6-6,CASSRAGQTYGYTF,TGTGCCAGCAGCCGGGCGGGACAGACCTATGGCTACACCTTC
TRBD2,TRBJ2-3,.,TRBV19,CATAGGPADTQYF,TGTGCCACCGCGGGGGGGCCGGCAGATACGCAGTATTTT
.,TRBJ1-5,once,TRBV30,CAWSAFRGLGSNQPQHF,TGTGCCTGGAGTGCCTTTCGCGGACTGGGGAGCAATCAGCCCCAGCATTTT
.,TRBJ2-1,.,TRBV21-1,CASSKDYGDRGKLRAYNEQFF,TGTGCCAGCAGCAAAGATTACGGGGACAGGGGGAAATTGCGGGCTTACAATGAGCAGTTCTTC
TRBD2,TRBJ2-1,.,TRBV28,CASSLSGGTYNEQFF,TGTGCCAGCAGCCTTAGCGGGGGAACGTACAATGAGCAGTTCTTC
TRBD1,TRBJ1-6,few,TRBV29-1,CSVAFAGGNSPLHF,TGCAGCGTTGCCTTTGCAGGGGGCAATTCACCCCTCCACTTT
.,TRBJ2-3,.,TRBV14,CASSPVASTDTQYF,TGTGCCAGCAGCCCCGTAGCCTCCACAGATACGCAGTATTTT
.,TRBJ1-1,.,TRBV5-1,CASSLGSGASTEAFF,TGCGCCAGCAGCTTGGGATCAGGGGCTTCCACTGAAGCTTTCTTT
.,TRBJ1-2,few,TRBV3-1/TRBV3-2,CASSQSEIDGYTF,TGTGCCAGCAGCCAATCCGAGATTGATGGCTACACCTTC
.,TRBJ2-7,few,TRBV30,CAWSGARGRHYSYEQYF,TGTGCCTGGAGTGGGGCCAGGGGCCGTCATTATTCCTACGAGCAGTACTTC
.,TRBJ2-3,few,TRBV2,CASSVLVRNTQYF,TGTGCCAGCAGTGTTCTAGTTCGGAATACGCAGTATTTT
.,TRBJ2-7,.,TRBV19,CATGRAGGQQYF,TGTGCCACGGGGAGGGCCGGGGGGCAGCAGTACTTC
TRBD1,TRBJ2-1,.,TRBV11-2,CASSLDSGDRAFNEQFF,TGTGCCAGCAGCTTAGATTCGGGGGACAGGGCTTTTAATGAGCAGTTCTTC
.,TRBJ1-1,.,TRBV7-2,CASSSGAGGRETNTEAFF,TGTGCCAGCAGCTCCGGAGCGGGGGGACGGGAAACAAACACTGAAGCTTTCTTT
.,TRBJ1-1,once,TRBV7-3,CASSPKVGDLNTEAFF,TGTGCCAGCAGCCCTAAGGTGGGAGACCTTAACACTGAAGCTTTCTTT
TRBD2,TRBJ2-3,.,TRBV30,CAWSRGGRWDTQYF,TGTGCCTGGAGTCGGGGGGGGCGTTGGGATACGCAGTATTTT
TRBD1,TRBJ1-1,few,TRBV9,CASSIGTVLMNTEAFF,TGTGCCAGCAGCATTGGGACAGTTTTGATGAACACTGAAGCTTTCTTT
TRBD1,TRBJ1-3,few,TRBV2,CASSYRDTGDGNTIYF,TGTGCCAGCAGTTACCGGGATACAGGGGATGGAAACACCATATATTTT
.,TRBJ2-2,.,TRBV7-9,CASSLTQVSGSTGELFF,TGTGCCAGCAGCTTGACGCAGGTTTCAGGGTCCACCGGGGAGCTGTTTTTT